Each of the 10 T cell receptor beta chains below was sequenced from the same sample in a study of cytomegalovirus exposure and HLA in healthy donors. PCR was performed using 60 Vbeta and 13 Jbeta primers. TCRdb's table, derived via immunoSEQ multiplex PCR, lists solely in-frame clones and lacks some. This table holds hundreds of thousands of clones, approximately 70% found once. Input material: PBMCs. The receptors shown here come from a woman in her thirties in good health and CMV-seronegative.

Written as DNA, the CDR3 is TGTGCCAGCAGCCAATTGGGAGGGAGCTCCTACAATGAGCAGTTCTTC. Its translation is CASSQLGGSSYNEQFF. V usage is TRBV14 and J usage is TRBJ2-1; the match to TRBD2 covers 7 bases. The J segment lost 0 bases and the V segment lost 2 bases, leaving 4 bases of the junction unmatched. Germline CDR1 SGHDN, CDR2 FVKESK. This CDR3 contains 16 residues.

V is TRBV6-1 and J is TRBJ1-1, with 7 bases matching TRBD1. The CDR3 has 14 residues. J gave up 3 bases and V 6 bases, and 7 bases lay outside the gene matches. Germline V CDR1 and CDR2: MNHNS, SASEGT. CDR3 sequence reads: CASSPDRDHTEAFF. In nucleotides, the CDR3 is TGTGCCAGCAGCCCCGACAGGGATCACACTGAAGCTTTCTTT.

The chain couples TRBV6-6 to TRBJ1-1; D is undetermined. V was shortened by 0 bases and J by 4 bases, with 9 bases between the two germline ends. The CDR3 loop spans 14 amino acids. The V gene's germline CDR1 is MNHNY and CDR2 SVGAGI (reference sequence). The CDR3 coding sequence is TGTGCCAGCAGTTACTCGAACGGGGTCACTGAAGCTTTCTTT. This translates into CASSYSNGVTEAFF.

The count of this clone is one. The chain recombines TRBV5-6 with TRBJ1-5; D ambiguous. V was clipped by 0 bases and J by 4 bases, with 5 bases between them. CDR3 length: 13 residues. CDR1 is SGHDT, CDR2 YYEEEE, per germline. The CDR3 sequence is CASSLGSNQPQHF. The CDR3 DNA sequence: TGTGCCAGCAGCTTGGGCAGTAATCAGCCCCAGCATTTT. Full variable domain (rest looked up from reference TRBV5-6 and TRBJ1-5): DAGVTQSPTHLIKTRGQQVTLRCSPKSGHDTVSWYQQALGQGPQFIFQYYEEEERQRGNFPDRFSGHQFPNYSSELNVNALLLGDSALYLCASSLGSNQPQHFGDGTRLSIL.

In this sample, this clone turned up a few times. The chain uses TRBV7-9 and TRBJ2-3, with D perhaps matching TRBD2 (5 bases). This CDR3 spans 15 amino acids. Germline loops: CDR1 SEHNR, CDR2 FQNEAQ (reference sequence). The ends were cut back, 5 bases at V and 0 bases at J, with 12 bases in the middle. The chain's CDR3 is CASSQGLPSTDTQYF. The CDR3 region has the DNA TGTGCCAGCAGCCAAGGACTCCCTAGCACAGATACGCAGTATTTT.

The chain carries TRBV6-5 and TRBJ1-2, with a possible D match to TRBD1 (6 bases). Germline values: CDR1 MNHEY, CDR2 SVGAGI. Trimming took 7 bases from V and 6 from J, leaving 21 bases between them. The CDR3 has 15 residues. The CDR3 bases are TGTGCCAGCACCGCACTCGTTACGGGGGGCGATGGCTACACCTTC. It translates to CASTALVTGGDGYTF.

The rearrangement links TRBV19 to TRBJ2-6; 7 positions agree with TRBD2. Trimming cost V 4 bases and J 0 bases; bases outside gene matches: 3. The CDR3 loop spans 16 amino acids. Germline CDR1 is LNHDA and CDR2 is SQIVND (reference sequence). The DNA of the CDR3 is TGTGCCAGTAGTACCCGGACTAGCTCTGGGGCCAACGTCCTGACTTTC. Its protein product is CASSTRTSSGANVLTF.

The V gene is TRBV18, the J gene TRBJ1-4; the match to TRBD1 covers 9 bases. The CDR3 is 14 residues long. Trimming took 4 bases from V and 5 from J; bases not matched to a gene: 2. Germline V gives CDR1 KGHSH, CDR2 LQKENI. The CDR3 region is CASSQDRGNEKLFF. CDR3 nucleotide sequence: TGTGCCAGCTCACAAGACAGGGGGAATGAAAAACTGTTTTTT.

This chain links TRBV6-5 with TRBJ1-5, with a possible D match to TRBD1 (5 bases). This CDR3 is built from 15 residues. Germline V lookup: CDR1 MNHEY, CDR2 SVGAGI. Trimming removed 6 bases at V and 0 bases at J, with 12 bases between. CDR3 sequence: CASSPGLHSNQPQHF. DNA of the CDR3: TGTGCCAGCAGCCCGGGACTGCATAGCAATCAGCCCCAGCATTTT.

V usage is TRBV9 and J usage is TRBJ1-2; possibly TRBD1 for D (5 bases). Germline-derived CDR1 and CDR2 are SGDLS and YYNGEE. Trimming removed 0 bases from V and 4 bases from J, with 10 bases in between. The CDR3 contains 14 residues. The CDR3 DNA follows: TGTGCCAGCAGCGTAGCAGGCGACAGCTATGGCTACACCTTC. The encoded protein is CASSVAGDSYGYTF.